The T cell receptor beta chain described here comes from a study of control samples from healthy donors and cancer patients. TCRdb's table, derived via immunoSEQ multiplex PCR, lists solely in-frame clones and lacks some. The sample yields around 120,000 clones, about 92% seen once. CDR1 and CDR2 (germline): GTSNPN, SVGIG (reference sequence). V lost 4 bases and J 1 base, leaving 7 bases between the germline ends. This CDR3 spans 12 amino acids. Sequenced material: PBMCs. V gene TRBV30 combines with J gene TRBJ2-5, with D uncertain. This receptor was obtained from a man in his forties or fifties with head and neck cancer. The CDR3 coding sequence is TGTGCCTGGAAAGGGCCCCAAGAGACCCAGTACTTC. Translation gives CAWKGPQETQYF.